This T cell receptor beta chain derives from a study of regulatory T cells in long-lasting Graves disease. Looking at the study overall: New Graves' disease cases had less than 3 months of antithyroid drugs.

Arm-PCR of CDR3 regions and iRepertoire HTBI primers were used to build TCR beta libraries. TCRdb used MiXCR to reprocess the multiplex PCR reads, holding one entry per CDR3 protein. The sample has 350,000 to 400,000 distinct CDR3 sequences; 15% to 20% are singletons. Time point meaning: newly diagnosed GD, antithyroid drugs for less than 3 months. Following extraction of RNA from PBMCs, that RNA was used to make the TCR library. This clonotype has a count of ten or more. Another study also made use of these data, one on T cells in Graves' hyperthyroidism and ophthalmopathy. Turning to that study: The definition of stable Graves' hyperthyroidism was no ophthalmopathy progression within 18 months. Diagnoses were established using clinical symptoms, serum thyroxine and TRAb, thyroid ultrasound and orbital computed tomography. First-round RT-PCR with HTBI primers amplified the TCR CDR3 region.

This sample comprised peripheral blood mononuclear cells (PBMCs), obtained at new diagnosis, from a patient treated with antithyroid drugs. This receptor was identified in a woman in her late teens or twenties with Graves disease.

The CDR3 coding sequence is TGTGCCACCAGCAGAGGTGCGGGGGGGCCGTATGAGCAGTTCTTC. This gives the protein CATSRGAGGPYEQFF. This sequence joins TRBV15 and TRBJ2-1, with 9 positions matching TRBD2. CDR1 is LNHNV, CDR2 YYDKDF, per germline (reference sequence). The CDR3 covers 15 residues. With V trimmed by 1 base and J by 8 bases, 6 bases remained unmatched.